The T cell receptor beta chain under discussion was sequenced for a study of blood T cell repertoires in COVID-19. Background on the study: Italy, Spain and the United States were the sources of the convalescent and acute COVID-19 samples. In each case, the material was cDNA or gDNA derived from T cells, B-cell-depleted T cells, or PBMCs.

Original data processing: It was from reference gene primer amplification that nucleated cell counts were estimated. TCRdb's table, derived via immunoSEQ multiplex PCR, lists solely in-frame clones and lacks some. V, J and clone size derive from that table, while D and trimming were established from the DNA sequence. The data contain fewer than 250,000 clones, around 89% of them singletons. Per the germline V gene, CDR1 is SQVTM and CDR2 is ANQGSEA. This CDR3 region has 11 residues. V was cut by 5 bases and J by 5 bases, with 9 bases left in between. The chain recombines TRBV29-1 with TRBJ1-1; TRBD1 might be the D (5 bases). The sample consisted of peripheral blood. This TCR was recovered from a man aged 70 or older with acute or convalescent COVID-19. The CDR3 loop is CSVSGATEAFF. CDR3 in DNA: TGCAGCGTTTCTGGGGCGACTGAAGCTTTCTTT.